This is a list of T cell receptor beta chains from one sample in a study of cytomegalovirus exposure and HLA in healthy donors. The assay was immunoSEQ multiplex PCR, and TCRdb's table has in-frame clones only and misses some. The table has about 150,000 clones, 80% seen once; the top ten hold around 13%. The sample consisted of PBMCs. Receptors originate from a young man in good health and CMV-seropositive. The CDR3 runs from the conserved cysteine through the conserved F or W. D genes are given only for firm matches.

CDR3 length	D gene	V gene	J gene	CDR3 DNA	CDR3 protein
15	.	TRBV19	TRBJ1-1	TGTGCCAGCCGTGAGACAGGCAACGTTGGGACTGAAGCTTTCTTT	CASRETGNVGTEAFF
15	.	TRBV11-2	TRBJ1-4	TGTGCCAGCAGCTTCGGGGAATCAACTAATGAAAAACTGTTTTTT	CASSFGESTNEKLFF
15	TRBD1	TRBV5-1	TRBJ2-7	TGCGCCAGCAGCCTGGCCGGGACAGGGGGTTTCGAGCAGTACTTC	CASSLAGTGGFEQYF
14	TRBD2	TRBV7-2	TRBJ2-5	TGTGCCAGCAGCATGACTAGCGGGGGTGAGACCCAGTACTTC	CASSMTSGGETQYF
16	TRBD2	TRBV27	TRBJ2-2	TGTGCCAGCAGTTATCTCGGATCGGGGGGTTCCGGGGAGCTGTTTTTT	CASSYLGSGGSGELFF
11	.	TRBV6-6	TRBJ2-1	TGTGCCACAACTATATACAATGAGCAGTTCTTC	CATTIYNEQFF
10	.	TRBV29-1	TRBJ1-1	TGCAGCGTCCGAACAGGGGAAGCTTTCTTT	CSVRTGEAFF
12	.	TRBV28	TRBJ1-2	TGTGCCAGCAGTCCTCCAGGTCCCCCCTACACCTTC	CASSPPGPPYTF
13	.	TRBV2	TRBJ1-1	TGTGCCAGCAGTCCCTCAGTGAACACTGAAGCTTTCTTT	CASSPSVNTEAFF
14	.	TRBV7-6	TRBJ2-7	TGTGCCAGCAGCTTGTCCGGGGAGGGGGGCGAGCAGTACTTC	CASSLSGEGGEQYF
14	.	TRBV7-2	TRBJ2-1	TGTGCCAGCAGCCCAGCGCTGGACTACAATGAGCAGTTCTTC	CASSPALDYNEQFF
15	TRBD1	TRBV4-2	TRBJ1-2	TGTGCCAGCAGCCAAGGAACAGGGGGCGCCGGTGGCTACACCTTC	CASSQGTGGAGGYTF